This entry features one TCR beta chain sequence. As processed by the authors: Amplification with reference gene primers provided the estimates of nucleated cell counts. Sequencing used immunoSEQ multiplex PCR; TCRdb keeps in-frame clones, though not all of them. D and trimming were read from the DNA, whereas the V and J calls and clone size are those reported in that table. The table has about 120,000 clones, around 89% seen once; the top ten hold about a fifth. The length of the CDR3 is 19 residues. V dropped 1 base and J dropped 0; count of bases not matched to a gene: 13. Germline assignment: CDR1 SGHRS and CDR2 YFSETQ. This sample is drawn from a study of blood T cell repertoires in COVID-19. Study-wide background: The United States, Italy and Spain were the sources of the acute and convalescent COVID-19 samples. Nucleic acid was either cDNA or gDNA, and it came from T cells, B-cell-depleted T cells, or PBMCs.

The chain employs TRBV5-1 and TRBJ2-1; TRBD1 matches at 7 bases. The sequence derives from a human donor with acute or convalescent COVID-19. The donor label of this sample is uncertain. Material: peripheral blood. CDR3 sequence: CASSLWGTVRGSSYNEQFF. The CDR3 bases are TGCGCCAGCAGCTTGTGGGGGACAGTAAGGGGAAGCTCCTACAATGAGCAGTTCTTC.